These 29 T cell receptor beta chains share one sample of origin, sequenced in a study of blood T cell repertoires in COVID-19. Assay used: immunoSEQ multiplex PCR; TCRdb lists only in-frame clones, some missing. The data contain some 200,000 clones, 80% to 90% of them singletons. Specimen: PBMCs or T cells enriched from blood (not recorded which). The receptors here all came from a woman aged 40 to 50 with acute COVID-19.

This clone was seen a few times. The chain employs TRBV3-1 (or the pseudogene TRBV3-2) and TRBJ1-5; D possibly corresponds to TRBD1 (6 bases). Trimming left V 2 bases short and J 7 bases short, with 15 bases between. Germline CDR1 is LGHDT and CDR2 is YNNKEL (reference sequence). CDR3 length: 15 residues. The CDR3 DNA is TGTGCCAGCAGCCAAACGCTTAGGGGACACCAGCCCCAGCATTTT. It encodes CASSQTLRGHQPQHF.

The CDR3 here is CASRHDRNYGYTF. The CDR3 DNA follows: TGTGCCAGCAGACACGACAGAAACTATGGCTACACCTTC. The rearrangement uses TRBV6-5 and TRBJ1-2; TRBD1 might be the D (5 bases). The V gene lost 6 bases and the J gene lost 2 bases, with 10 bases spanning the gap. This CDR3 is 13 amino acids long. CDR1 and CDR2 from the germline V gene are MNHEY and SVGAGI.

The chain links TRBV16 to TRBJ1-1, with 7 bases lining up with TRBD1. Germline V lookup: CDR1 KGHSY, CDR2 FQNENV. The CDR3 sequence is 17 residues long. The V and J ends lost 2 bases and 4 bases, in that order; junction bases with no gene match: 13. CDR3 sequence: CASSQTSLQQGGTEAFF. In nucleotides, the CDR3 is TGTGCCAGCAGCCAAACTTCCCTCCAGCAGGGGGGCACTGAAGCTTTCTTT.

J is TRBJ1-2 and V is TRBV9; 8 positions agree with TRBD1. The CDR3 has 17 residues. From germline, CDR1 is SGDLS and CDR2 YYNGEE. Trimming removed 2 bases from V and 6 bases from J; junction bases left unmatched: 15. The CDR3 coding sequence is TGTGCCAGCAGCGTTGACCGGGACAGGCCCCCACCAGATGGCTACACCTTC. It codes for CASSVDRDRPPPDGYTF.

In nucleotides, the CDR3 is TGCGCCAGCAGACTTACTCAAGAGACCCAGTACTTC. Translation: CASRLTQETQYF. The gene calls are TRBV10-2 and TRBJ2-5; D remains ambiguous. V was shortened by 6 bases and J by 2 bases, with 7 bases between the two germline ends. The CDR3 is 12 amino acids. CDR1 and CDR2 from the germline V gene are WSHSY and SAAADI.

In this sample, this clone turned up a few times. The J gene is TRBJ1-4, the V gene TRBV18, with D maybe TRBD1 (5 bases). V lost 5 bases to trimming and J lost 4 bases, with 8 bases between them. The germline V gene has CDR1 KGHSH and CDR2 LQKENI. This CDR3 has 13 amino acids. The CDR3 region is CASSRGGNEKLFF. CDR3 nucleotide sequence: TGTGCCAGCTCAAGGGGAGGTAATGAAAAACTGTTTTTT.

This chain connects TRBV4-1 to TRBJ2-3; the match to TRBD2 covers 12 bases. Trimming removed 4 bases from V and 4 bases from J; junction bases left unmatched: 12. Germline V gives CDR1 MGHRA, CDR2 YSYEKL. The CDR3 has 18 amino acids. The CDR3 loop reads CASSLRETSGGNADTQYF. CDR3 DNA: TGCGCCAGCAGCCTACGCGAGACTAGCGGGGGTAACGCAGATACGCAGTATTTT.

J is TRBJ1-6 and V is TRBV27, with D hard to call. V gave up 5 bases and J gave up 7 bases, with 6 bases separating them. CDR1 is MNHEY, CDR2 SMNVEV, per germline (reference sequence). This CDR3 is built from 12 residues. The CDR3 nucleotides read TGTGCCAGCAGTGGAGGGAATTCACCCCTCCACTTT. It yields the protein CASSGGNSPLHF.

The J gene is TRBJ1-1, the V gene TRBV6-5, with 9 bases matching TRBD1. The CDR3 is 15 residues long. Germline CDR1 MNHEY, CDR2 SVGAGI. Trimming removed 6 bases from V and 3 bases from J; junction bases left unmatched: 8. In nucleotides, the CDR3 is TGTGCCAGCAGCAAAGAGACAGGGGGATACACTGAAGCTTTCTTT. The encoded protein is CASSKETGGYTEAFF.

This chain joins TRBV15 and TRBJ2-2, with D possibly matching TRBD1 (5 bases). The CDR3 has 13 amino acids. The V gene lost 7 bases and the J gene lost 1 base, with 7 bases spanning the gap. The V gene's germline CDR1 is LNHNV and CDR2 YYDKDF (reference sequence). Here the CDR3 DNA reads TGTGCCACCAAGGGGCAGAACACCGGGGAGCTGTTTTTT. Translated: CATKGQNTGELFF.

The chain has TRBV5-6 and TRBJ1-1, with 11 bases that match TRBD1. Trimming at V came to 4 bases and at J to 4 bases, leaving 6 bases not matched to a gene. This CDR3 is built from 15 residues. CDR1 SGHDT and CDR2 YYEEEE come from the germline V gene. Here the CDR3 reads CASSTGDRGTTEAFF. CDR3 nucleotides: TGTGCCAGCAGCACCGGGGACAGGGGGACCACTGAAGCTTTCTTT.

This chain joins TRBV7-8 and TRBJ1-6; 9 bases align to TRBD1. Germline CDR1 and CDR2: SGHVS and FQNEAQ. Trimming took 5 bases from V and 2 from J; bases not matched to a gene: 10. The CDR3 length is 18 residues. CDR3 protein: CASSPRQGVVPYNSPLHF. The CDR3 nucleotides read TGTGCCAGCAGCCCACGACAGGGGGTTGTGCCCTATAATTCACCCCTCCACTTT.

The chain employs TRBV27 and TRBJ1-2, with TRBD1 as a possible D gene (5 bases). This CDR3 is built from 14 residues. From germline, CDR1 is MNHEY and CDR2 SMNVEV (reference sequence). With 4 bases removed from V and 7 bases from J, the gap between germline ends came to 16 bases. The CDR3 loop reads CASSSRPGKAGYTF. In DNA form, the CDR3 reads TGTGCCAGCAGTTCAAGACCAGGGAAGGCTGGCTACACCTTC.

This chain uses TRBV19 with TRBJ1-1, with a tentative D call TRBD1 (5 bases). Germline CDR1 is LNHDA and CDR2 is SQIVND (reference sequence). CDR3 length: 16 residues. V lost 3 bases and J 0 bases, leaving 14 bases between the germline ends. CDR3 region: CASSMARGRVNTEAFF. CDR3 nucleotides: TGTGCCAGTAGTATGGCGCGGGGCCGGGTGAACACTGAAGCTTTCTTT.

This chain connects TRBV19 to TRBJ1-1; D not certain. This CDR3 spans 14 amino acids. Germline V lookup: CDR1 LNHDA, CDR2 SQIVND (reference sequence). Trimming stripped 6 bases from V and 2 bases from J, with 13 bases between. The CDR3 sequence is CASSTSRTNTEAFF. CDR3 nucleotide sequence: TGTGCCAGTAGCACCAGCAGGACTAACACTGAAGCTTTCTTT.

The chain combines TRBV9 with TRBJ2-2; D is possibly TRBD1 (6 bases). Germline V gene sequence: CDR1 SGDLS, CDR2 YYNGEE. This CDR3 contains 16 residues. The V end lost 0 bases, the J end lost 5 bases, and 14 bases lay between the germline ends. The CDR3 DNA reads TGTGCCAGCAGCGTAGAACCGGGACATCAAACCGGGGAGCTGTTTTTT. As protein: CASSVEPGHQTGELFF.

V is TRBV19 and J is TRBJ2-7, with a weak D call TRBD1 (5 bases). Germline lookup yields CDR1 LNHDA and CDR2 SQIVND (reference sequence). Trimming left V 6 bases short and J 3 bases short, with 9 bases between. The CDR3 sequence is 12 residues long. CDR3 in DNA: TGTGCCAGTAGCCCAGGACACTACGAGCAGTACTTC. As protein: CASSPGHYEQYF.

The chain carries TRBV28 and TRBJ1-2; D might be TRBD1 (5 bases). V shed 3 bases and J shed 8 bases, with 22 bases lying between them. The germline gives CDR1 MDHEN, CDR2 SYDVKM. The CDR3 sequence is 16 residues long. CDR3: CASSFSRRYRRRGYTF. The CDR3 coding sequence is TGTGCCAGCAGTTTTTCCCGCAGGTACAGGCGAAGGGGCTACACCTTC.

This rearrangement joins TRBV5-1 to TRBJ2-2; D is unresolved. This CDR3 has 14 residues. V lost 1 base, J lost 1 base, and 5 bases lay in between. CDR1 and CDR2 (germline): SGHRS, YFSETQ. CDR3 sequence: CASSLNRNTGELFF. The DNA for the CDR3 is TGCGCCAGCAGCTTGAACAGGAACACCGGGGAGCTGTTTTTT.

Concerning this clone itself: One junction end disagrees with the germline gene, perhaps due to a read error. V and J are TRBV4-1 and TRBJ1-2, with D perhaps TRBD1 (5 bases). Germline V CDR1 and CDR2: MGHRA, YSYEKL. The CDR3 runs 13 residues. CDR3 loop: CASSQWVGLGKAF. CDR3 DNA sequence: TGCGCCAGCAGCCAATGGGTGGGGCTGGGTAAAGCCTTC.

The J gene is TRBJ1-1, the V gene TRBV4-3; TRBD1 aligns across 7 bases. This CDR3 comprises 15 residues. In germline, CDR1 is LGHNA, CDR2 YSLEER. Unmatched junction bases numbered 5, after V lost 0 bases and J lost 4 bases. This chain's CDR3 is CASSQDGAGGTEAFF. For the CDR3, the DNA is TGCGCCAGCAGCCAAGATGGGGCAGGGGGCACTGAAGCTTTCTTT.

The chain recombines TRBV6-5 with TRBJ1-4, with D tentatively TRBD1 (5 bases). Trimming removed 2 bases from V and 4 bases from J, with 11 bases in between. The germline V gene has CDR1 MNHEY and CDR2 SVGAGI. There are 15 residues in the CDR3. The CDR3 region has the DNA TGTGCCAGCAGTTACCAGGGAGCGGGTAATGAAAAACTGTTTTTT. As protein: CASSYQGAGNEKLFF.

The chain joins TRBV18 to TRBJ2-3, with 8 bases that match TRBD2. Germline V gives CDR1 KGHSH, CDR2 LQKENI. The CDR3 sequence is 14 residues long. V was clipped by 3 bases and J by 2 bases; unmatched bases: 1. The CDR3 spells CASSPGLATDTQYF. CDR3 sequence (DNA): TGTGCCAGCTCACCCGGACTAGCCACAGATACGCAGTATTTT.

In regard to this clone: One junction end disagrees with the germline gene, perhaps due to a read error. The chain has TRBV19 and TRBJ1-5; the D gene is possibly TRBD1 (6 bases). CDR1 is LNHDA, CDR2 SQIVND, per germline (reference sequence). The CDR3 is 13 residues long. As DNA, the CDR3 is TGTGCCAGTACCCCCGACGGTGAGGGGGTGGGGAAATTT. This encodes CASTPDGEGVGKF.

The gene calls are TRBV6-5 and TRBJ1-1, with 7 bases that match TRBD1. CDR3 length: 15 residues. V was clipped by 2 bases and J by 3 bases; unmatched bases: 6. The germline gives CDR1 MNHEY, CDR2 SVGAGI. The CDR3 loop is CASSYGQGVYTEAFF. CDR3 nucleotides: TGTGCCAGCAGTTACGGGCAGGGGGTATACACTGAAGCTTTCTTT.

V gene TRBV2 combines with J gene TRBJ2-5; a possible D gene is TRBD2 (6 bases). V was pared by 2 bases and J by 0 bases, with 13 bases between. The CDR3 length is 16 residues. Germline V CDR1 and CDR2: SNHLY, FYNNEI. For the CDR3, the DNA is TGTGCCAGCAGTGAATCCACTAGCCGGTACCAAGAGACCCAGTACTTC. It encodes CASSESTSRYQETQYF.

The rearrangement links TRBV7-2 to TRBJ1-5, with a possible D match to TRBD1 (5 bases). The V end lost 1 base, the J end lost 2 bases, and 6 bases lay between the germline ends. The CDR3 is made up of 14 amino acids. CDR1 and CDR2 (germline): SGHTA, FQGNSA. The CDR3 DNA reads as TGTGCCAGCAGCTTAGGGGGCGGCAATCAGCCCCAGCATTTT. Translated, it gives CASSLGGGNQPQHF.

The CDR3 sequence is CASSHREGYGYTF. The CDR3 region has the DNA TGTGCCAGCAGCCACAGGGAGGGCTATGGCTACACCTTC. The rearrangement links TRBV6-4 to TRBJ1-2; a possible D gene is TRBD1 (6 bases). V shed 6 bases and J shed 4 bases, with 12 bases lying between them. Germline values: CDR1 MRHNA, CDR2 SNTAGT. The CDR3 is 13 amino acids.

The V gene is TRBV20-1, the J gene TRBJ1-1, with D maybe TRBD1 (6 bases). V was clipped by 6 bases and J by 2 bases, with 22 bases between them. The CDR3 is 16 residues long. Germline loops: CDR1 DFQATT, CDR2 SNEGSKA (reference sequence). The DNA for the CDR3 is TGCAGTGCAAGTGACCTTATCAGGGGCGCAAACACTGAAGCTTTCTTT. Translation: CSASDLIRGANTEAFF.